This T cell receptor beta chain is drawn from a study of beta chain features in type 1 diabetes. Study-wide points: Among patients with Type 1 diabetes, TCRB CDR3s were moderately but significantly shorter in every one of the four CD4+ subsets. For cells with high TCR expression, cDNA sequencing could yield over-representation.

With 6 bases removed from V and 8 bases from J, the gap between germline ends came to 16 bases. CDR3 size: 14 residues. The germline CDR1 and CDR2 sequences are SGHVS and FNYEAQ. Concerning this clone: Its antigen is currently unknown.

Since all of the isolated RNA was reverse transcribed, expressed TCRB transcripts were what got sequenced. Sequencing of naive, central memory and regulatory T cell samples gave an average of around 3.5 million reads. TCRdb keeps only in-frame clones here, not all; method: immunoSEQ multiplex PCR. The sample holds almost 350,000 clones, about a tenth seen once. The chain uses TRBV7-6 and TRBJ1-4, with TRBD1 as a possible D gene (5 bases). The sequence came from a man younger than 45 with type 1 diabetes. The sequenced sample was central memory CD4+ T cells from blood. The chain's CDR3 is CASSPIVGEEKLFF. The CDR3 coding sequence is TGTGCCAGCAGTCCAATTGTAGGGGAAGAAAAACTGTTTTTT.